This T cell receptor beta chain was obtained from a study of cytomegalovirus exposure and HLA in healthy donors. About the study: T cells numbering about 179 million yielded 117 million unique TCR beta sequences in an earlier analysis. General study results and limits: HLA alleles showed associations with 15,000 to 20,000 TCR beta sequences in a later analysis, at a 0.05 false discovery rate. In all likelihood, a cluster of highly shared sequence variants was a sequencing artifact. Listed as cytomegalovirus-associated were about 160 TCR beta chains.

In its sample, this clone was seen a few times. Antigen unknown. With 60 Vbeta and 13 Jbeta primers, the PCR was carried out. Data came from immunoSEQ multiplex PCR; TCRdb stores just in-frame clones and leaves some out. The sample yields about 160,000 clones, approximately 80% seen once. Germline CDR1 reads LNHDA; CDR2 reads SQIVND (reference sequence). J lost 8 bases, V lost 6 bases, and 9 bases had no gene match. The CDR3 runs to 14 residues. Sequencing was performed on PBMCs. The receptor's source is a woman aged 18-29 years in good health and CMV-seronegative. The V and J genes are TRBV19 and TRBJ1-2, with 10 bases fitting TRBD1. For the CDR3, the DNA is TGTGCCAGTAGGCTGGGACAGGGGATACGGGGCTACACCTTC. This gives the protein CASRLGQGIRGYTF.